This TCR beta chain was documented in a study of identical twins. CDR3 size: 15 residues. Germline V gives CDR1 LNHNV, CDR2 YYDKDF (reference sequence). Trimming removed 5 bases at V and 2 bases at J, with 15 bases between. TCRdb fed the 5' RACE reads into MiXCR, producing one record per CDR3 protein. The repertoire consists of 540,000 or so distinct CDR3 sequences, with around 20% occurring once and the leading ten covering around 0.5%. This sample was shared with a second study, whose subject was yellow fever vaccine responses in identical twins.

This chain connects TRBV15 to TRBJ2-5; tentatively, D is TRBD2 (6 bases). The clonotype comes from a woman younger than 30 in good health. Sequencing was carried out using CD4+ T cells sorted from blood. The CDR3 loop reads CATSDRLAEQETQYF. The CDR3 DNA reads TGTGCCACCAGCGACCGTTTAGCGGAGCAAGAGACCCAGTACTTC.